The 5 T cell receptor beta chains presented below share a single source sample, sequenced in a study of cytomegalovirus exposure and HLA in healthy donors. Generated by immunoSEQ multiplex PCR, the TCRdb table keeps only in-frame clones and is missing some. The repertoire holds approximately 270,000 clones, with roughly nine tenths as singletons. The sample taken for sequencing was PBMCs. The receptors here all came from a young man in good health and CMV-seropositive.

This clone was counted once. This sequence joins TRBV18 and TRBJ1-2; no clear D. The CDR3 spans 15 residues. Trimming removed 3 bases from V and 2 bases from J, with 13 bases in between. CDR1 and CDR2 (germline): KGHSH, LQKENI. CDR3: CASSPRTYSNYGYTF. The CDR3 DNA sequence: TGTGCCAGCTCACCCCGGACTTATTCCAACTATGGCTACACCTTC.

This clone was seen a single time. The J gene is TRBJ2-7, the V gene TRBV27, with a weak D call TRBD1 (6 bases). The germline CDR1 and CDR2 sequences are MNHEY and SMNVEV (reference sequence). The CDR3 covers 16 residues. V was shortened by 5 bases and J by 4 bases, with 21 bases between the two germline ends. CDR3 nucleotide sequence: TGTGCCAGCAGTCCCAGCATATACAGGGAAAAGTACGAGCAGTACTTC. It specifies CASSPSIYREKYEQYF.

In its sample, this clone was seen once. V usage is TRBV20-1 and J usage is TRBJ1-1, with unresolved D. The CDR3 sequence is 11 residues long. The germline gives CDR1 DFQATT, CDR2 SNEGSKA (reference sequence). The germline V and J ends were trimmed by 1 base and 6 bases, with 6 bases remaining between them. The CDR3 sequence is CSARAYPEAFF. For the CDR3, the DNA is TGCAGTGCTAGAGCTTACCCTGAAGCTTTCTTT.

A single count supports this clone. The gene calls are TRBV30 and TRBJ1-2; no clear D gene. V lost 0 bases and J lost 7, with 6 bases in between. The CDR3 runs 11 residues. The germline gives CDR1 GTSNPN, CDR2 SVGIG (reference sequence). The CDR3 reads CAWSVLGGYTF. In nucleotides, the CDR3 is TGTGCCTGGAGTGTACTTGGTGGCTACACCTTC.

The chain couples TRBV25-1 to TRBJ2-1; D is possibly TRBD1 (6 bases). Germline V gene lookup returns CDR1 MGHDK and CDR2 SYGVNS. This CDR3 comprises 15 residues. The germline V and J ends were trimmed by 5 bases and 3 bases, with 14 bases remaining between them. The CDR3 region is CASSPPYRVYNEQFF. As DNA, the CDR3 is TGTGCCAGCAGTCCACCGTACAGGGTCTACAATGAGCAGTTCTTC.